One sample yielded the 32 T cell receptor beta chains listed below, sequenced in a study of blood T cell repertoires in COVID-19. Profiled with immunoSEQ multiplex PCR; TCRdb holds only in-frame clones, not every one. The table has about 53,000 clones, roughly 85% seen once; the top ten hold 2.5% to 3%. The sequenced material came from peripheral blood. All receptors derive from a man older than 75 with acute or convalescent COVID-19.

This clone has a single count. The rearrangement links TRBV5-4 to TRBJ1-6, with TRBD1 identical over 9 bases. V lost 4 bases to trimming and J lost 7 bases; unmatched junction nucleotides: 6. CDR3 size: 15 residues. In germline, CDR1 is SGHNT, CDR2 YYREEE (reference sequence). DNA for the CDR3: TGTGCCAGCAGCGTCCAACAGGGGGCGAATTCACCCCTCCACTTT. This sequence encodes CASSVQQGANSPLHF.

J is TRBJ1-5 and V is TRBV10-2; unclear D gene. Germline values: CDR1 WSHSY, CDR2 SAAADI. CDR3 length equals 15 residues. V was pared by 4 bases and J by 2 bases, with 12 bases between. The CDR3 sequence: CASSGIGQGNQPQHF. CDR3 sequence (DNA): TGCGCCAGCAGTGGGATTGGTCAGGGCAATCAGCCCCAGCATTTT.

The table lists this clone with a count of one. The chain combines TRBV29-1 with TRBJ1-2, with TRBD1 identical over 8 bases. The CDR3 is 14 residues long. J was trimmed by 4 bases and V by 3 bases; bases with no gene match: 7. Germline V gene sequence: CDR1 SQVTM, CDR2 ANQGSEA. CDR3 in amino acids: CSVEVRGHSYGYTF. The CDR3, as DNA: TGCAGCGTTGAGGTCAGGGGGCACAGCTATGGCTACACCTTC.

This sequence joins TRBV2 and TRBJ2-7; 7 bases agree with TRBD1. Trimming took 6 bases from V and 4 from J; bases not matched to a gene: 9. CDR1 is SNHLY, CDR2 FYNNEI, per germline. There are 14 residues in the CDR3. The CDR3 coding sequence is TGTGCCAGCAGAACGACAGGGATTGCGTACGAGCAGTACTTC. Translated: CASRTTGIAYEQYF.

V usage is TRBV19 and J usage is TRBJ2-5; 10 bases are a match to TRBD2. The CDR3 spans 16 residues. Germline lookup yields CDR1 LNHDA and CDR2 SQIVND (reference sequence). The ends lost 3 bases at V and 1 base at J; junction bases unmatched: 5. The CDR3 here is CASSMASGGFQETQYF. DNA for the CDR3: TGTGCCAGTAGTATGGCTAGCGGGGGCTTCCAAGAGACCCAGTACTTC.

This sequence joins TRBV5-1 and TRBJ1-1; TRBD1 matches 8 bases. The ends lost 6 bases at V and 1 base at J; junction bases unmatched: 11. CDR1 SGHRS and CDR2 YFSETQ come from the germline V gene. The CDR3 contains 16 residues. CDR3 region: CASNSGSGGRNTEAFF. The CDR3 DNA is TGCGCCAGCAACTCCGGGTCAGGGGGCAGGAACACTGAAGCTTTCTTT. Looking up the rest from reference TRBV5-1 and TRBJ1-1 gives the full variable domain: KAGVTQTPRYLIKTRGQQVTLSCSPISGHRSVSWYQQTPGQGLQFLFEYFSETQRNKGNFPGRFSGRQFSNSRSEMNVSTLELGDSALYLCASNSGSGGRNTEAFFGQGTRLTVV.

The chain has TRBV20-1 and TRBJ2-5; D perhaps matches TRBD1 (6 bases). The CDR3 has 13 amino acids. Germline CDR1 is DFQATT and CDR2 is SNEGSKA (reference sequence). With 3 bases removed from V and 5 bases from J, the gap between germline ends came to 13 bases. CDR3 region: CSASNHREETQYF. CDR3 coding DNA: TGCAGTGCTAGTAACCACAGGGAGGAGACCCAGTACTTC.

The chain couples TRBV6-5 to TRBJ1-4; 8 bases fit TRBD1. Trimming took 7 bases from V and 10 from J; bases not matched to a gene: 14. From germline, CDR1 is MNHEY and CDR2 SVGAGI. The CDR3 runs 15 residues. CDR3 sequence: CASTPSQGAPGKLFF. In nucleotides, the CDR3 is TGTGCCAGCACCCCCTCCCAGGGGGCGCCCGGAAAACTGTTTTTT.

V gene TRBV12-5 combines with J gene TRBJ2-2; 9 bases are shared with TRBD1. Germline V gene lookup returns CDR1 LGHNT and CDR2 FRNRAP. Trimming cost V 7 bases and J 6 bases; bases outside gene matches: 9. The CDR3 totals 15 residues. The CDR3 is CASALGQGRSGELFF. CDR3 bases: TGTGCTAGTGCCCTGGGACAGGGAAGGTCCGGGGAGCTGTTTTTT.

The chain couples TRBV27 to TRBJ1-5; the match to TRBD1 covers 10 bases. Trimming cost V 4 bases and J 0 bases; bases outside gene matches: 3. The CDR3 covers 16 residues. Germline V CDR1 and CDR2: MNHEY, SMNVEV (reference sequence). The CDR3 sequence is CASSSGTGDSNQPQHF. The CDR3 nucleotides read TGTGCCAGCAGTTCCGGGACAGGGGATAGCAATCAGCCCCAGCATTTT.

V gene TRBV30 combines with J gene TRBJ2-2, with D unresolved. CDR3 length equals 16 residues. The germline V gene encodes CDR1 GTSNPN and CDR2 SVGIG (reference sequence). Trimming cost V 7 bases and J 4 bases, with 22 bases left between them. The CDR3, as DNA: TGTGCCTCTCAAGGCCGGTTCGGGTACACCACCGGGGAGCTGTTTTTT. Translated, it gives CASQGRFGYTTGELFF.

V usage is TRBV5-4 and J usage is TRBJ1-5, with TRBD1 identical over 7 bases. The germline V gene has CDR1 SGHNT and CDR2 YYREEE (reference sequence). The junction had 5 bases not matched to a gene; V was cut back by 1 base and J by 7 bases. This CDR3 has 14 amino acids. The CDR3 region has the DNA TGTGCCAGCAGCTTGAAGGGGGCGGGACAGCCCCAGCATTTT. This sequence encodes CASSLKGAGQPQHF.

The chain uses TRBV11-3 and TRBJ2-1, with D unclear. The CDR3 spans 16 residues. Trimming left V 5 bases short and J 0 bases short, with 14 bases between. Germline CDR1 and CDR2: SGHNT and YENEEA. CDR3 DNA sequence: TGTGCCAGCAGCCCACACGCACGAAACTCCTACAATGAGCAGTTCTTC. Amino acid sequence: CASSPHARNSYNEQFF.

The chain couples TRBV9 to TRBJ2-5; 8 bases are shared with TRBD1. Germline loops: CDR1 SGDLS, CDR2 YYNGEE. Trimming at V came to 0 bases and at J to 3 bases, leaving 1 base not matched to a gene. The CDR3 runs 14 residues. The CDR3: CASSVGQGKETQYF. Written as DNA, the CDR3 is TGTGCCAGCAGCGTAGGACAGGGGAAAGAGACCCAGTACTTC.

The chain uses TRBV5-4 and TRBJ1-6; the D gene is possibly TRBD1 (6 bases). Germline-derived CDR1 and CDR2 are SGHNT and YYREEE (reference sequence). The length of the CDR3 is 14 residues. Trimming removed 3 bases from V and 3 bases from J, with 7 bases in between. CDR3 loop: CASSSGHYNSPLHF. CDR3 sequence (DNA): TGTGCCAGCAGCTCGGGACACTATAATTCACCCCTCCACTTT.

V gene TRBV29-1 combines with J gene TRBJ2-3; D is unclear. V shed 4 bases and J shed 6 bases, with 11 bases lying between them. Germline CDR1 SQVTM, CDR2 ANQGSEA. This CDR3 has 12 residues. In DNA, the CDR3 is TGCAGCGTTGGAATCCGTCGGGATACGCAGTATTTT. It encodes CSVGIRRDTQYF.

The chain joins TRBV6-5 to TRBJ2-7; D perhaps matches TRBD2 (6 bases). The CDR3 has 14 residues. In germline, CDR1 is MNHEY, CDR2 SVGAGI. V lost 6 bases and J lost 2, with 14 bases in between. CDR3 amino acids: CASRSPGVAYEQYF. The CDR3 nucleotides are TGTGCCAGCAGATCTCCGGGAGTTGCCTACGAGCAGTACTTC.

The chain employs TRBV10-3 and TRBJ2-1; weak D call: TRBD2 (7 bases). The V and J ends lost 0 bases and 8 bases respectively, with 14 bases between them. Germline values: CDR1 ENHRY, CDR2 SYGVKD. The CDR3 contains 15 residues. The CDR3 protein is CAISESGGVVDEQFF. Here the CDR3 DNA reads TGTGCCATCAGTGAGTCAGGGGGGGTCGTGGATGAGCAGTTCTTC.

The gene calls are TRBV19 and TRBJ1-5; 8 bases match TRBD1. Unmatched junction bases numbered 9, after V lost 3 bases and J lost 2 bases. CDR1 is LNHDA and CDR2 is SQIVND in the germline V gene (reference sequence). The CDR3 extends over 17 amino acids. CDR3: CASSIGQGAKGNQPQHF. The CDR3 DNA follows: TGTGCCAGTAGTATCGGGCAGGGGGCAAAAGGCAATCAGCCCCAGCATTTT.

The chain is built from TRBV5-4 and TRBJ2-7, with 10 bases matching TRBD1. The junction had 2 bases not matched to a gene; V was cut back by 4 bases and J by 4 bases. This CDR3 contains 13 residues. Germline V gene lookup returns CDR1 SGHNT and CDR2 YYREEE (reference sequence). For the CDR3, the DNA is TGTGCCAGCAGCCGACAGGGGGCGTACGAGCAGTACTTC. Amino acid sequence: CASSRQGAYEQYF. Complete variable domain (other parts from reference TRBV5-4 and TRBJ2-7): ETGVTQSPTHLIKTRGQQVTLRCSSQSGHNTVSWYQQALGQGPQFIFQYYREEENGRGNFPPRFSGLQFPNYSSELNVNALELDDSALYLCASSRQGAYEQYFGPGTRLTVT.

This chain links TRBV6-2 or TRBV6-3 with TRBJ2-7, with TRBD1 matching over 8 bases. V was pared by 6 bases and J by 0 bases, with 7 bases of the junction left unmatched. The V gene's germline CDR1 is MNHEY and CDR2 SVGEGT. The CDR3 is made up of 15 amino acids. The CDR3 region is CASSIGQGPSYEQYF. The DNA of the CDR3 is TGTGCCAGCAGCATTGGACAGGGCCCCTCCTACGAGCAGTACTTC.

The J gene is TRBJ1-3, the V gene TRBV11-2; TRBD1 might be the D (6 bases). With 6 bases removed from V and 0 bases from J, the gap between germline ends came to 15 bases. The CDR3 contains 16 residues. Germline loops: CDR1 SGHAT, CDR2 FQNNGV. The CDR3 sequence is CASRAAGAFSGNTIYF. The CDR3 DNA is TGTGCCAGCAGAGCGGCAGGGGCCTTCTCTGGAAACACCATATATTTT.

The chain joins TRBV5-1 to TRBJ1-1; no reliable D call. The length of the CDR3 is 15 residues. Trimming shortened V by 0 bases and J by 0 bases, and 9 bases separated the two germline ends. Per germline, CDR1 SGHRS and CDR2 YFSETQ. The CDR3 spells CASSLEPRLNTEAFF. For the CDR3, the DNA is TGCGCCAGCAGCTTGGAGCCCAGGCTGAACACTGAAGCTTTCTTT.

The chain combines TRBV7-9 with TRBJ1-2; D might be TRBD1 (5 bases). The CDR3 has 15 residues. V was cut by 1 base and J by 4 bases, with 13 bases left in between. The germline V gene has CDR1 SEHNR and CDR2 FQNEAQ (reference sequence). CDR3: CASSLVVQGIYGYTF. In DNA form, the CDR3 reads TGTGCCAGCAGCTTAGTCGTGCAGGGCATCTATGGCTACACCTTC.

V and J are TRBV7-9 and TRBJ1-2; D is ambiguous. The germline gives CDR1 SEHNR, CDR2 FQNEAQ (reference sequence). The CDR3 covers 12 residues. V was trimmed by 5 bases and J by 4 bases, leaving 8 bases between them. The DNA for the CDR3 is TGTGCCAGCAGCCCAACGGGCTATGGCTACACCTTC. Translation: CASSPTGYGYTF. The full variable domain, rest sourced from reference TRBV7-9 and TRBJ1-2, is DTGVSQNPRHKITKRGQNVTFRCDPISEHNRLYWYRQTLGQGPEFLTYFQNEAQLEKSRLLSDRFSAERPKGSFSTLEIQRTEQGDSAMYLCASSPTGYGYTFGSGTRLTVV.

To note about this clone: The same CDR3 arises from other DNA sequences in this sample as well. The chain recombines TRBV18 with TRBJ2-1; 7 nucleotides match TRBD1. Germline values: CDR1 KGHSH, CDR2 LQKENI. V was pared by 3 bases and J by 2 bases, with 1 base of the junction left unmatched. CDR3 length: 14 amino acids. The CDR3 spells CASSPGTAYNEQFF. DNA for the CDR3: TGTGCCAGCTCACCCGGGACAGCCTACAATGAGCAGTTCTTC.

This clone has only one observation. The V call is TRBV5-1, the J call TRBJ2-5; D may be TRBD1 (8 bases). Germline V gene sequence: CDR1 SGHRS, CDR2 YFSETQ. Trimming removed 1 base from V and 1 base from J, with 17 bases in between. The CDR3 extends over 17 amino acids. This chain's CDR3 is CASSLPQGAGVQETQYF. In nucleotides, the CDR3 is TGCGCCAGCAGCTTGCCTCAGGGGGCGGGGGTCCAAGAGACCCAGTACTTC.

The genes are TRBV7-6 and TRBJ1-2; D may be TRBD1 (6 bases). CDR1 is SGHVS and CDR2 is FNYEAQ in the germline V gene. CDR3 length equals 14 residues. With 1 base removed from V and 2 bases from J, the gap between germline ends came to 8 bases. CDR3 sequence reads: CASSLVQGNYGYTF. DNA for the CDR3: TGTGCCAGCAGCTTAGTGCAGGGGAACTATGGCTACACCTTC.

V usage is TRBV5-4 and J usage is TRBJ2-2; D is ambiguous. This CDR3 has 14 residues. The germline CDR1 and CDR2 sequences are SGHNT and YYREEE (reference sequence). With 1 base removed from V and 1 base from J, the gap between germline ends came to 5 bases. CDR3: CASSLSRNTGELFF. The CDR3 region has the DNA TGTGCCAGCAGCTTGAGTAGGAACACCGGGGAGCTGTTTTTT.

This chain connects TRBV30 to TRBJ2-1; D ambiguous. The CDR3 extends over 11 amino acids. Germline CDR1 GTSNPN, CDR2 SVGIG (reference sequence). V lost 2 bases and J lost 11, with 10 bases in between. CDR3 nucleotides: TGTGCCTGGAGTTCCCCCCCAAAGCAGTTCTTC. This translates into CAWSSPPKQFF.

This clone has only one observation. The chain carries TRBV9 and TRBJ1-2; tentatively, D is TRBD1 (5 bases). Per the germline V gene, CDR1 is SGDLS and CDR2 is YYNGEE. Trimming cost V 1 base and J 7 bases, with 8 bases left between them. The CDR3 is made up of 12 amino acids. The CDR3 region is CASSVSTVGYTF. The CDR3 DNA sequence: TGTGCCAGCAGCGTATCGACAGTTGGCTACACCTTC. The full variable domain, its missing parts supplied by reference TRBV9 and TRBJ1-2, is DSGVTQTPKHLITATGQRVTLRCSPRSGDLSVYWYQQSLDQGLQFLIQYYNGEERAKGNILERFSAQQFPDLHSELNLSSLELGDSALYFCASSVSTVGYTFGSGTRLTVV.

The CDR3, as DNA: TGTGCCACCAGCAGAGGAGGGTACGAGCAGTACTTC. Its translation is CATSRGGYEQYF. V gene TRBV15 combines with J gene TRBJ2-7, with D possibly being TRBD2 (5 bases). V lost 1 base and J lost 4, with 5 bases in between. This CDR3 is 12 amino acids long. Germline values: CDR1 LNHNV, CDR2 YYDKDF (reference sequence).